This T cell receptor (beta chain) was documented in a study of identical twins. Via MiXCR, TCRdb re-called the 5' RACE reads, giving one row per CDR3 protein. The sample lists about 890,000 distinct CDR3 sequences; 10% to 15% were seen once. Trimming took 4 bases from V and 6 from J; bases not matched to a gene: 10. The CDR3 is made up of 16 amino acids. The germline gives CDR1 MNHEY, CDR2 SVGAGI. This sample also belongs to another study, concerning yellow fever vaccine responses in identical twins.

The sequencing sample was made of PBMCs. The clonotype was recovered from a woman aged 18-29 years in good health. The genes are TRBV6-5 and TRBJ2-1, with 9 bases lining up with TRBD2. The chain's CDR3 is CASSSLVGTSRNEQFF. The CDR3 DNA reads TGTGCCAGCAGTTCCCTCGTCGGGACTAGCCGCAATGAGCAGTTCTTC.